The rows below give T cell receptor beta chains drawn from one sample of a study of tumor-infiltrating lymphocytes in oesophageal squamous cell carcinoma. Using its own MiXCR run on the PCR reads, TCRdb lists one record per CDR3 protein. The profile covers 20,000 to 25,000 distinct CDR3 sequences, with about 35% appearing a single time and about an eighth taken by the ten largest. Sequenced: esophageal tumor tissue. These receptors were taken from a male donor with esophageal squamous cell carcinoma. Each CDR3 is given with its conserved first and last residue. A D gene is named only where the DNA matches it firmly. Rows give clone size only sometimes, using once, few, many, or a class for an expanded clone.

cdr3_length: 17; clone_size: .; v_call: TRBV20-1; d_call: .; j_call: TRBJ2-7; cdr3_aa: CSARDEVGGAPSYEQYF; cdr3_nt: TGCAGTGCTAGAGATGAGGTGGGGGGCGCCCCCTCGTACGAGCAGTACTTC
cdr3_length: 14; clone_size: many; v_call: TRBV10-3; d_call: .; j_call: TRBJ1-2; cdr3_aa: CAISETAGDYGYTF; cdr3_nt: TGTGCCATCAGTGAGACGGCAGGGGACTATGGCTACACCTTC
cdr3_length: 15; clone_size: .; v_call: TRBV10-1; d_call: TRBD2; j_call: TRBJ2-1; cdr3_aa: CASSPGLASNNEQFF; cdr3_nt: TGCGCCAGCAGCCCGGGACTAGCGTCCAATAATGAGCAGTTCTTC
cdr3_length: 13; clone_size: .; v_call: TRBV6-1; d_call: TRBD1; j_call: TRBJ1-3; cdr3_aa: CASSPGQRNTIYF; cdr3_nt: TGTGCCAGCAGTCCGGGACAGAGAAACACCATATATTTT
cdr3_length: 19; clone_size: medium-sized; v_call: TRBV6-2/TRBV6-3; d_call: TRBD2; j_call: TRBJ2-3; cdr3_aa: CASSYLLTSGRVTTDTQYF; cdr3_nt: TGTGCCAGCAGTTACTTGCTGACTAGCGGGAGAGTAACCACAGATACGCAGTATTTT
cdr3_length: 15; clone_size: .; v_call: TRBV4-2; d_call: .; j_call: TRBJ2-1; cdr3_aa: CASSQARPENNEQFF; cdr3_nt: TGTGCCAGCAGCCAGGCCCGACCCGAGAACAATGAGCAGTTCTTC
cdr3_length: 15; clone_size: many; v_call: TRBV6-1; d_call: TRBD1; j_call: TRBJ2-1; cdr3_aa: CASRLQGFTYNEQFF; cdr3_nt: TGTGCCAGCAGGCTACAGGGGTTCACATACAATGAGCAGTTCTTC
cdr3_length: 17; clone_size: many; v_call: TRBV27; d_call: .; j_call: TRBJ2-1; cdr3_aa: CASSLSSGGAVYNEQFF; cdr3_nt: TGTGCCAGCAGTTTATCCTCGGGGGGCGCCGTCTACAATGAGCAGTTCTTC
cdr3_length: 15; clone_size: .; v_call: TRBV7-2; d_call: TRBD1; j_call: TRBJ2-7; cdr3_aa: CANSLLQGAQNEQYF; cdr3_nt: TGTGCCAACAGCTTATTACAGGGGGCGCAAAATGAGCAGTACTTT
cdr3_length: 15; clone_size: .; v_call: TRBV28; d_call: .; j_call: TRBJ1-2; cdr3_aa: CASIAGEYKVYGYTF; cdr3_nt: TGTGCCAGCATCGCAGGGGAGTATAAAGTCTATGGCTACACCTTC
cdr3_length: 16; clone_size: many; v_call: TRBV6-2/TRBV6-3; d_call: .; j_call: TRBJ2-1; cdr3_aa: CASSYSRASSYNEQFF; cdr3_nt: TGTGCCAGCAGTTACAGTAGGGCGAGCTCCTACAATGAGCAGTTCTTC
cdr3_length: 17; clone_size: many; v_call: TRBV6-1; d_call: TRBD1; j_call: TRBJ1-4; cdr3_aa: CASSPGQGGWANEKLFF; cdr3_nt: TGTGCCAGCAGTCCGGGACAGGGGGGGTGGGCTAATGAAAAACTGTTTTTT
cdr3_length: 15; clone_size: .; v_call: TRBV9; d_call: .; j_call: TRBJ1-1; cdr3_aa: CASSAPGLAGVWAFF; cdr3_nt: TGTGCCAGCAGCGCTCCGGGACTAGCGGGAGTCTGGGCGTTCTTC
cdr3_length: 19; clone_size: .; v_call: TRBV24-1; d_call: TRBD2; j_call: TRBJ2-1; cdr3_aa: CATSDPRETGTSAFNEQFF; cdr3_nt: TGTGCCACCAGTGACCCACGAGAGACCGGGACTAGCGCCTTCAATGAGCAGTTCTTC
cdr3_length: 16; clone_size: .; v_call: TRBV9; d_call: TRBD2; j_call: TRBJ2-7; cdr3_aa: CASSVALLAGDDEQYF; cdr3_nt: TGTGCCAGCAGTGTTGCCCTGCTAGCGGGAGACGACGAGCAGTACTTC
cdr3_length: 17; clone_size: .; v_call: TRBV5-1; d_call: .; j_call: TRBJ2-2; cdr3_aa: CASSLAPHASGTGELFF; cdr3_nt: TGCGCCAGCAGCTTGGCCCCACATGCGTCGGGCACCGGGGAGCTGTTTTTT
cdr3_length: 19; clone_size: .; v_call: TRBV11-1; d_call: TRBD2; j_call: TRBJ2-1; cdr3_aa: CASSAPSRDYSSAYNEQFF; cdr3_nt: TGTGCCAGCAGCGCCCCGTCCCGGGACTACTCGTCCGCCTACAATGAGCAGTTCTTC
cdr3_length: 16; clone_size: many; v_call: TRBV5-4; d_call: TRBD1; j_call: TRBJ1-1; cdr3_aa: CASSLYGQGMNTEAFF; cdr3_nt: TGTGCCAGCAGCTTGTACGGACAGGGGATGAACACTGAAGCTTTCTTT
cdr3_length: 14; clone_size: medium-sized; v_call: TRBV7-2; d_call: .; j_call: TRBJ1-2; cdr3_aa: CASSSSSGMDGYTF; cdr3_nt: TGTGCCAGCAGCTCGAGTAGTGGGATGGATGGCTACACCTTC
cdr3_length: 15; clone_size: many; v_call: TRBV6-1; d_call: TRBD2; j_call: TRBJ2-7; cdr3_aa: CASSGRLGGGYEQYF; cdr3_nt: TGTGCCAGCAGTGGTCGCCTCGGGGGGGGCTACGAGCAGTACTTC
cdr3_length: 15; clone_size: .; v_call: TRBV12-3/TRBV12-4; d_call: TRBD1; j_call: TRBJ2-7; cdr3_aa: CASSLYTDRDYEQYF; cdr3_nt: TGTGCCAGCAGTTTATATACGGACAGGGACTACGAGCAGTACTTC
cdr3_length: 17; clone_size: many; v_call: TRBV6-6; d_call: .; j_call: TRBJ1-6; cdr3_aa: CASSYSGVDSYNSPLHF; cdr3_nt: TGTGCCAGCAGTTACTCAGGCGTGGACTCCTATAATTCACCCCTCCACTTT
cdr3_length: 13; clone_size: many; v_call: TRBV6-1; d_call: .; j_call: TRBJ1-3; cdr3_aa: CASSPSRRDTIYF; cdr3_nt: TGTGCCAGCAGTCCCTCCCGCCGCGACACCATATATTTT
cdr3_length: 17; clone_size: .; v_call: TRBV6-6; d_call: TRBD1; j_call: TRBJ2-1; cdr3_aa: CASSYDRGHRPYNEQFF; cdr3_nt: TGTGCCAGCAGTTACGACAGGGGGCACCGTCCCTACAATGAGCAGTTCTTC